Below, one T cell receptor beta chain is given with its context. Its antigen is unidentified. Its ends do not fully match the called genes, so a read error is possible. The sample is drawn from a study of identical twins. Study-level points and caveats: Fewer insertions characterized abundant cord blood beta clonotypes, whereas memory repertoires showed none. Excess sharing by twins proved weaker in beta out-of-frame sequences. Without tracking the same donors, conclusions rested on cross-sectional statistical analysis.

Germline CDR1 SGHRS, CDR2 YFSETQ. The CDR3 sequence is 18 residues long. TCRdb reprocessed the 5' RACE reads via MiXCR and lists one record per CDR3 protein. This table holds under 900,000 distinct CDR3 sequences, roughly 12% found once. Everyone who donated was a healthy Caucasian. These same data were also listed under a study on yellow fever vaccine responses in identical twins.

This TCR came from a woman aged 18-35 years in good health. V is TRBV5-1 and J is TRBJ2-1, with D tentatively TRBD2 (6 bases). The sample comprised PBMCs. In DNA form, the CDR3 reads TGCGCCACCAGCTTTCAGATTTCCGGGAGAACCCTAAACAATGAGCAGTTCTTC. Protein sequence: CATSFQISGRTLNNEQFF.